These T cell receptor beta chains were read from a single sample in a study of cytomegalovirus exposure and HLA in healthy donors. TCRdb keeps only in-frame clones here, not all; method: immunoSEQ multiplex PCR. Of 150,000 to 200,000 clones listed, approximately 80% are singletons. The sequencing input was PBMCs. The receptors derive from a woman aged 40 to 50 in good health and CMV-seronegative. Both conserved end residues are part of each CDR3. The D gene is left open where the match is weak. The size of a clone is reported for some rows only, either as once, few or many, or as a class for expanded clones.

v_call,d_call,clone_size,j_call,cdr3_aa,cdr3_nt
TRBV6-1,-,-,TRBJ1-5,CASSEPGLRPQHF,TGTGCCAGCAGTGAACCAGGCCTTCGGCCCCAGCATTTT
TRBV11-2,-,-,TRBJ1-1,CASSLYVSGERVTEAFF,TGTGCCAGCAGCTTGTACGTCTCCGGGGAGAGAGTCACTGAAGCTTTCTTT
TRBV7-7,TRBD2,-,TRBJ2-5,CASSLGLAGVETQYF,TGTGCTAGCAGCTTAGGACTAGCGGGGGTAGAGACCCAGTACTTC
TRBV19,TRBD2,-,TRBJ2-7,CASSYRTSSYEQYF,TGTGCCAGTAGTTACCGGACTAGCAGCTACGAGCAGTACTTC
TRBV7-2,-,-,TRBJ2-7,CASSPLVVSYEQYF,TGTGCCAGCAGCCCCCTCGTTGTTTCCTACGAGCAGTACTTC
TRBV30,-,-,TRBJ2-7,CAWSVRQNYEQYF,TGTGCCTGGAGTGTTAGACAGAACTACGAGCAGTACTTC
TRBV5-4,TRBD1,-,TRBJ1-1,CASSLAPGGVNTEAFF,TGTGCCAGCAGCTTGGCGCCAGGGGGCGTGAACACTGAAGCTTTCTTT
TRBV19,-,once,TRBJ1-2,CASSIGPSNYGYTF,TGTGCCAGTAGTATTGGGCCGAGCAACTATGGCTACACCTTC
TRBV7-9,-,-,TRBJ1-1,CASSPPDTNTEAFF,TGTGCCAGCAGCCCCCCAGACACAAACACTGAAGCTTTCTTT
TRBV7-2,-,-,TRBJ2-1,CASSLVVQNEQFF,TGTGCCAGCAGCTTAGTCGTGCAGAATGAGCAGTTCTTC
TRBV30,TRBD1,-,TRBJ1-4,CARSQGAVETNEKLFF,TGTGCTCGGAGCCAGGGGGCGGTGGAAACTAATGAAAAACTGTTTTTT
TRBV11-3,TRBD1,-,TRBJ1-3,CASSSTGSGNTIYF,TGTGCCAGCAGTTCGACAGGGTCTGGAAACACCATATATTTT
TRBV27,TRBD2,-,TRBJ2-3,CASSLTRTSGRGITDTQYF,TGTGCCAGCAGTCTGACTAGGACTAGCGGGAGAGGTATCACAGATACGCAGTATTTT
TRBV14,-,-,TRBJ2-3,CASSQGRGYTDTQYF,TGTGCCAGCAGCCAAGGGCGGGGCTATACAGATACGCAGTATTTT
TRBV19,-,-,TRBJ1-3,CASTGQISGNTIYF,TGTGCCAGTACCGGACAGATCTCTGGAAACACCATATATTTT
TRBV5-4,TRBD2,-,TRBJ2-1,CASSLEASGRLSSYNEQFF,TGTGCCAGCAGCTTGGAGGCTAGCGGGAGATTGAGCTCCTACAATGAGCAGTTCTTC
TRBV11-3,-,-,TRBJ2-2,CASSLGLAHTGELFF,TGTGCCAGCAGCTTGGGGCTAGCGCATACCGGGGAGCTGTTTTTT
TRBV5-4,TRBD1,-,TRBJ2-7,CASSAQQGGSYEQYF,TGTGCCAGCAGTGCCCAACAGGGGGGCTCCTACGAGCAGTACTTC
TRBV19,-,-,TRBJ1-2,CASSIGRGRGYTF,TGTGCCAGTAGTATCGGCAGGGGCCGTGGCTACACCTTC
TRBV6-5,TRBD1,few,TRBJ1-2,CASSYGDRANYGYTF,TGTGCCAGCAGTTATGGCGACAGGGCGAACTATGGCTACACCTTC
TRBV9,TRBD2,-,TRBJ2-5,CASSPRPLAGETQYF,TGTGCCAGCAGCCCCAGACCACTAGCGGGAGAGACCCAGTACTTC
TRBV2,-,once,TRBJ2-1,CASSEAERINEQFF,TGTGCCAGCAGTGAAGCGGAGCGGATCAATGAGCAGTTCTTC
TRBV7-9,-,-,TRBJ1-4,CSSSLEKLFF,TGTTCCAGCAGCCTCGAAAAACTGTTTTTT
TRBV9,-,-,TRBJ2-2,CASSVYRTGELFF,TGTGCCAGCAGCGTCTACAGGACCGGGGAGCTGTTTTTT
TRBV5-4,TRBD1,-,TRBJ2-3,CASSLLGTGGLHTQYF,TGTGCCAGCAGCTTGTTGGGGACAGGGGGGTTACATACGCAGTATTTT
TRBV18,TRBD2,-,TRBJ2-1,CASSQPGLAVNEQFF,TGTGCCAGCTCGCAACCGGGACTAGCGGTCAATGAGCAGTTCTTC
TRBV29-1,TRBD1,once,TRBJ1-1,CSVSQTGGTEAFF,TGCAGCGTTTCTCAGACAGGGGGCACTGAAGCTTTCTTT